What follows is one TCR beta chain and its context. The data originate from a study of control samples from healthy donors and cancer patients. Sequencing was performed with immunoSEQ multiplex PCR; in TCRdb, only in-frame clones are kept and a portion is missing. The repertoire holds about 55,000 clones, with 88% as singletons. The CDR3 extends over 16 amino acids. CDR1 KGHSH and CDR2 LQKENI come from the germline V gene. The ends lost 8 bases at V and 0 bases at J; junction bases unmatched: 7. The chain carries TRBV18 and TRBJ2-6; 7 bases align to TRBD1. This sequence was found in a man aged 50-60 years in good health. The specimen sequenced was blood. In nucleotides, the CDR3 is TGTGCCAGCCACAGGGGAAGGGCCTCTGGGGCCAACGTCCTGACTTTC. Protein sequence: CASHRGRASGANVLTF.